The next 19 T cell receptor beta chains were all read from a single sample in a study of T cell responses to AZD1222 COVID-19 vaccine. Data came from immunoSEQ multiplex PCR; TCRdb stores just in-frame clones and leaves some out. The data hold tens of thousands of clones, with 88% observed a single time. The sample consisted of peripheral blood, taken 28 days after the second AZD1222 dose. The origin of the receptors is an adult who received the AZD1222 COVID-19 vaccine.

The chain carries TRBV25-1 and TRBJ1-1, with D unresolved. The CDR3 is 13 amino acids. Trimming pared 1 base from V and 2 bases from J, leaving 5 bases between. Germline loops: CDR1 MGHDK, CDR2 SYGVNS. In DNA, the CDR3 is TGTGCCAGCAGTGAATGGGGTAACACTGAAGCTTTCTTT. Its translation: CASSEWGNTEAFF.

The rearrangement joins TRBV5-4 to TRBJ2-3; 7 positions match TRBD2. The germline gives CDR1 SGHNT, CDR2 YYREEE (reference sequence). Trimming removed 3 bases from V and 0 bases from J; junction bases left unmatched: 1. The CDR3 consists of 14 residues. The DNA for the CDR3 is TGTGCCAGCAGCTCAGCGGGGAGCACAGATACGCAGTATTTT. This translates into CASSSAGSTDTQYF.

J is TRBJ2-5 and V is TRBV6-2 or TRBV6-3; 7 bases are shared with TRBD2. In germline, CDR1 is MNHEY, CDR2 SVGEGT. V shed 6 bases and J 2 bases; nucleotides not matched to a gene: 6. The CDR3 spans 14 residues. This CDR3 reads CASSSDGGQETQYF. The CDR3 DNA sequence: TGTGCCAGCAGCTCAGACGGGGGGCAAGAGACCCAGTACTTC.

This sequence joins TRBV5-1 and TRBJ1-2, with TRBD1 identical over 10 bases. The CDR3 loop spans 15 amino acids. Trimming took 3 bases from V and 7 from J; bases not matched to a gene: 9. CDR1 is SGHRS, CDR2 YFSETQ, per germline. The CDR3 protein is CASSSTPGQGIGYTF. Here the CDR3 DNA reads TGCGCCAGCAGCTCAACGCCGGGACAGGGGATTGGCTACACCTTC.

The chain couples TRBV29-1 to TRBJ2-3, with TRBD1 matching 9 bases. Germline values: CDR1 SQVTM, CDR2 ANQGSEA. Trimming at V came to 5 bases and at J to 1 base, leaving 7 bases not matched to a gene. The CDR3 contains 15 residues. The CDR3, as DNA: TGCAGCGTTCACTACCGGGACAGGGGCACAGATACGCAGTATTTT. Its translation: CSVHYRDRGTDTQYF.

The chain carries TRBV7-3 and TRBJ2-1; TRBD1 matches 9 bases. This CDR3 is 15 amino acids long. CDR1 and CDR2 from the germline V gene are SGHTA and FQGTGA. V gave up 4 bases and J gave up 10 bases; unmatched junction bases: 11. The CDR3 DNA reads TGTGCCAGCAGCTCGCATGACAGGGGGATGGGAGAGCAGTTCTTC. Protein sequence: CASSSHDRGMGEQFF.

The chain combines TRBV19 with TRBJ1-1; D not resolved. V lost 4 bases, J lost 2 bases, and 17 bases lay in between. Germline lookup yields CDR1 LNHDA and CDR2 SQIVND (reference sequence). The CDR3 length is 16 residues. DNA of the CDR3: TGTGCCAGTAGTAAAGGTTTCGGACGGACTAACACTGAAGCTTTCTTT. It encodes CASSKGFGRTNTEAFF.

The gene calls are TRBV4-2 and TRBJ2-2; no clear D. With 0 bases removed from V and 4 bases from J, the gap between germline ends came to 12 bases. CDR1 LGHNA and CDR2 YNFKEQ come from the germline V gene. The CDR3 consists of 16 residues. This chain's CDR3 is CASSQDLSVGTGELFF. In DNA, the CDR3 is TGTGCCAGCAGCCAAGATTTGTCGGTTGGCACCGGGGAGCTGTTTTTT.

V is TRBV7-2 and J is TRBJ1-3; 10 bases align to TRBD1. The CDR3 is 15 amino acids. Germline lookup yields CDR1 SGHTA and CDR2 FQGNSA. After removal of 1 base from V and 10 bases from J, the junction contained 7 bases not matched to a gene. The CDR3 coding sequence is TGTGCCAGCAGCTTAGAGACAGGGGGCGGGTCAACCATATATTTT. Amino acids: CASSLETGGGSTIYF. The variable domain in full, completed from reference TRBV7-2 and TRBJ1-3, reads GAGVSQSPSNKVTEKGKDVELRCDPISGHTALYWYRQSLGQGLEFLIYFQGNSAPDKSGLPSDRFSAERTGGSVSTLTIQRTQQEDSAVYLCASSLETGGGSTIYFGEGSWLTVV.

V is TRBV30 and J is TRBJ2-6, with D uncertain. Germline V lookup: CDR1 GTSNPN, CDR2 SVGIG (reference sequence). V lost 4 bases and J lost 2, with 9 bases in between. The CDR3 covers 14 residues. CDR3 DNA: TGTGCCTGGAACCGCCTCACTGGGGCCAACGTCCTGACTTTC. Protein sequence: CAWNRLTGANVLTF.

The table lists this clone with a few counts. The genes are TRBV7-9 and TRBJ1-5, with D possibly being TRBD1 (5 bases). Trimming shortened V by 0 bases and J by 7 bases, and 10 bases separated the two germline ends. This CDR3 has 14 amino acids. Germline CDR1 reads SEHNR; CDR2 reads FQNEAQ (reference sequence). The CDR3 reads CASSLAGQGQPQHF. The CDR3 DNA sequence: TGTGCCAGCAGCTTAGCGGGGCAAGGGCAGCCCCAGCATTTT.

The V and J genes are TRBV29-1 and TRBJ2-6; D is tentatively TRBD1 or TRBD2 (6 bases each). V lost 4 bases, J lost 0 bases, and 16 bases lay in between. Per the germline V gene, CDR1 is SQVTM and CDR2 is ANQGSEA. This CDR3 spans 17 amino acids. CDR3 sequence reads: CSVGSGDFTSGANVLTF. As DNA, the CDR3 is TGCAGCGTTGGGTCAGGGGACTTCACCTCTGGGGCCAACGTCCTGACTTTC.

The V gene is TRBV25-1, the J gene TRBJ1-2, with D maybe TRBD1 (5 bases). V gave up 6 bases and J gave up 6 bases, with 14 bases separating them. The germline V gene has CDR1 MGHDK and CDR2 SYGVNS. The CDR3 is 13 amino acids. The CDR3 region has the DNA TGTGCCAGCAGCCTTGGGGCAGGCAATGGCTACACCTTC. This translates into CASSLGAGNGYTF.

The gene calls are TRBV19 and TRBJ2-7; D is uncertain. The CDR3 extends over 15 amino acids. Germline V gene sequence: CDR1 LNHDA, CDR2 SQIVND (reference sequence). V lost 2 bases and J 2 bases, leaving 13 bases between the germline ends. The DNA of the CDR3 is TGTGCCAGTAGTATACGGGTATTACCCACCTACGAGCAGTACTTC. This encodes CASSIRVLPTYEQYF.

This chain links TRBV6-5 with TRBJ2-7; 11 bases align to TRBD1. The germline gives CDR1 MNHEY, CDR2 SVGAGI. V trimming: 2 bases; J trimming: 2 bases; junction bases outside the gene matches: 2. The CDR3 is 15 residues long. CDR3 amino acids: CASSYRTGGTYEQYF. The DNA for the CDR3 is TGTGCCAGCAGTTACCGGACAGGGGGCACCTACGAGCAGTACTTC.

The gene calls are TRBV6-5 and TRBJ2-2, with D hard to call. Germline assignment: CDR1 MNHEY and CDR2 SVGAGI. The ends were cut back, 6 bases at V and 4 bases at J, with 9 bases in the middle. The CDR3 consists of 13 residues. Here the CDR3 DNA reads TGTGCCAGCAGAAAGACCTTCACCGGGGAGCTGTTTTTT. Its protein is CASRKTFTGELFF.

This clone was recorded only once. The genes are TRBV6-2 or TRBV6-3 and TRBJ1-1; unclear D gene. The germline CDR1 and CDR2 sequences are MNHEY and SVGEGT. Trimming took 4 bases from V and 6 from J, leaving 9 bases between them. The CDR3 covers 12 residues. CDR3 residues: CASSLRRAEAFF. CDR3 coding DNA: TGTGCCAGCAGTTTGAGGAGGGCTGAAGCTTTCTTT.

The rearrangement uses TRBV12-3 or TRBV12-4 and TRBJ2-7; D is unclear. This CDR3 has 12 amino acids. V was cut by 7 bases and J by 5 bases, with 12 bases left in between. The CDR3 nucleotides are TGTGCCAGCAAAACAGTGGGAAACGAGCAGTACTTC. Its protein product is CASKTVGNEQYF.

This chain's CDR3 is CASSPGGRYEQYF. CDR3 in DNA: TGTGCCAGCAGCCCAGGCGGCAGGTACGAGCAGTACTTC. This rearrangement joins TRBV7-2 to TRBJ2-7; D gene ambiguous. Germline loops: CDR1 SGHTA, CDR2 FQGNSA. The V gene lost 5 bases and the J gene lost 4 bases, with 12 bases spanning the gap. This CDR3 has 13 residues.